These T cell receptor beta chains were read from a single sample in a study of cytomegalovirus exposure and HLA in healthy donors. TCRdb's copy holds only in-frame clones and misses some; the assay was immunoSEQ multiplex PCR. This table has 150,000 to 200,000 clones, around three quarters appearing once. The sequenced sample was PBMCs. Receptors were obtained from a woman aged 40 to 55 in good health and CMV-seronegative. Each CDR3 is given with its conserved first and last residue. Each record gives: clone size, D gene, J gene, V gene, CDR3 protein, CDR3 DNA. A D gene is named only where the DNA matches it firmly. Only some rows state a clone size, as once, few, many or a class for expanded clones.

>few|TRBD2|TRBJ2-7|TRBV5-1
CASSLSGALYEQYF
TGCGCCAGCAGCCTTAGCGGGGCTCTCTACGAGCAGTACTTC
>NA|NA|TRBJ2-1|TRBV7-9
CASSSALTSYNEQFF
TGTGCCAGCAGCTCCGCTTTGACTAGCTACAATGAGCAGTTCTTC
>NA|NA|TRBJ2-5|TRBV5-6
CASSAARRPVQETQYF
TGTGCCAGCAGCGCCGCTAGGCGCCCCGTCCAAGAGACCCAGTACTTC
>NA|NA|TRBJ2-2|TRBV27
CASSRQGGTGELFF
TGTGCCAGCAGCCGACAGGGAGGCACCGGGGAGCTGTTTTTT
>NA|NA|TRBJ1-6|TRBV27
CASGNSPLHF
TGTGCGTCAGGGAACTCACCCCTCCACTTT
>NA|NA|TRBJ2-3|TRBV25-1
CASSDLGQGKDTQYF
TGTGCCAGCAGTGATTTGGGGCAGGGAAAAGATACGCAGTATTTT
>NA|TRBD1|TRBJ2-1|TRBV5-1
CASSPGQGVLSEQFF
TGCGCCAGCAGCCCGGGACAGGGTGTATTGAGTGAGCAGTTCTTC
>NA|NA|TRBJ2-5|TRBV5-1
CASSPGETQYF
TGCGCCAGCAGCCCCGGGGAGACCCAGTACTTC
>few|TRBD1|TRBJ2-3|TRBV19
CASSGTERGGTQYF
TGTGCCAGTAGTGGGACAGAGAGGGGTGGTACGCAGTATTTT
>NA|NA|TRBJ2-5|TRBV6-5
CASTPEGYTQETQYF
TGTGCCAGCACTCCTGAGGGTTATACTCAAGAGACCCAGTACTTC
>NA|TRBD2|TRBJ2-3|TRBV5-1
CASSLALAGGGTDTQYF
TGCGCCAGCAGCTTGGCGCTAGCGGGAGGGGGCACAGATACGCAGTATTTT
>NA|TRBD2|TRBJ2-5|TRBV9
CASSATGGAQYF
TGTGCCAGCAGCGCAACGGGAGGGGCCCAGTACTTC
>NA|TRBD1|TRBJ2-7|TRBV18
CASSGQGSGEQYF
TGTGCCAGCTCGGGACAGGGGTCCGGAGAGCAGTACTTC